This is a list of T cell receptor beta chains from one sample in a study of shared clonotypes between healthy human individuals. The assay was immunoSEQ multiplex PCR, and TCRdb's table has in-frame clones only and misses some. The data hold around 430,000 clones, with roughly 83% observed a single time. The source material was PBMCs. The receptors here all came from a woman aged 40-49 years in good health. Some clones in this sample may be carry-over from other donors' samples. CDR3s include the opening cysteine and the closing phenylalanine or tryptophan. D genes are given only for firm matches.

>TRBV6-6|-|TRBJ1-1
CASSSRLGPNTEAFF
>TRBV10-2|TRBD2|TRBJ2-7
CASRLAGGPAEQYF
>TRBV27|-|TRBJ1-2
CASSFSRVDGYTF
>TRBV5-4|TRBD2|TRBJ2-1
CASSFMAGGPNEQFF
>TRBV7-8|TRBD1|TRBJ1-2
CASSPGGRGGYTF
>TRBV6-5|-|TRBJ2-7
CASSSPGSYEQYF
>TRBV7-2|-|-
CASSLANSDEQYF
>TRBV7-6|-|TRBJ2-5
CASRGYQETQYF
>TRBV28|-|TRBJ1-1
CASSPGEGEAFF
>TRBV19|-|TRBJ2-2
CASSWTVPGELFF
>TRBV6-6|TRBD2|TRBJ2-3
CASSGSGRGLDTQYF
>TRBV20-1|-|TRBJ2-5
CSARRGETQYF
>TRBV7-2|TRBD2|TRBJ2-1
CASSNVAGGFGEQFF
>TRBV30|-|TRBJ1-2
CAWSDGGNYGYTF
>TRBV2|TRBD2|TRBJ2-7
CASSETSVGEQYF
>TRBV30|TRBD2|TRBJ2-2
CAWRGTSSLTGELFF